This T cell receptor (beta chain) was sequenced during a study of response to subunit inactivated influenza vaccine (dated by TCRdb to 2017 to 2018). At the level of the whole study: The study used deep quantitative T cell receptor repertoire profiling to track responses to a trivalent subunit inactivated influenza vaccine.

This clonotype has more than one count but fewer than ten. Its antigen is unknown. There are no base qualities to consult, and no much larger clone falls within one base. Receptors were amplified or captured by RT-PCR. Data came from an Illumina HiSeq 2500. The raw public reads went through TCRdb reprocessing: fastp at Q25, MiXCR clone calling, in-frame beta chains kept. Each CDR3 protein gets just one entry, which takes the most common genes and DNA from the rows behind it. Across this sample there are more than 400,000 distinct CDR3 sequences, with more than 7% seen only once. Over 10% of the sample is in the top ten clones. The germline V gene supplies CDR1 SGHRS and CDR2 YFSETQ. Its CDR3 holds 13 amino acids, cysteine through phenylalanine. CDR3 DNA is the only sequence kept; it has 39 bases, read in frame from the first base. Trimming removed 0 bases from V and 6 bases from J, leaving 7 bases between the germline ends.

The study at large found these results: It was suggested by the authors that each seasonal influenza vaccination may recruit only a limited number of new T cells.

This receptor was obtained from a man aged 50-75 years who received an inactivated influenza vaccine. Donor details come from another sample of the same person, matched by shared clones. Sample: PBMCs from blood, taken roughly 24 months after vaccination. In this chain, TRBV5-1 is recombined with TRBJ1-5; there is no confident call for the D gene. The base sequence is TGCGCCAGCAGCTTGGACCTTGGTCAGCCCCAGCATTTT. It encodes CASSLDLGQPQHF. The full variable domain, completed from the reference TRBV5-1 and TRBJ1-5 proteins outside the CDR3, reads KAGVTQTPRYLIKTRGQQVTLSCSPISGHRSVSWYQQTPGQGLQFLFEYFSETQRNKGNFPGRFSGRQFSNSRSEMNVSTLELGDSALYLCASSLDLGQPQHFGDGTRLSIL.